The 8 T cell receptor beta chains below all came from one sample that was sequenced in a study of blood T cell repertoires in COVID-19. The method was immunoSEQ multiplex PCR; TCRdb's version includes in-frame clones alone and lacks a portion of them. The sample shows over 350,000 clones, around nine tenths of them seen only once. Source material: PBMCs or T cells enriched from blood (not recorded which). The receptors come from a woman in her forties or fifties who had recovered from COVID-19.

This chain uses TRBV7-2 with TRBJ1-6; tentative D call: TRBD1 (5 bases). Germline assignment: CDR1 SGHTA and CDR2 FQGNSA. This CDR3 has 16 residues. The V gene lost 7 bases and the J gene lost 10 bases, with 23 bases spanning the gap. CDR3 nucleotides: TGTGCCAGCACCCAACTGGGGGGACGGGGGGGATCACCCCTCCACTTT. Translating gives CASTQLGGRGGSPLHF.

The chain is built from TRBV30 and TRBJ1-5; D gene ambiguous. CDR3 length: 13 amino acids. Germline V lookup: CDR1 GTSNPN, CDR2 SVGIG (reference sequence). The V end lost 4 bases, the J end lost 5 bases, and 12 bases lay between the germline ends. The CDR3 region is CAWTVGSHQPQHF. CDR3 DNA sequence: TGTGCCTGGACCGTGGGCAGTCATCAGCCCCAGCATTTT.

The chain carries TRBV14 and TRBJ1-1, with 7 bases matching TRBD1. This CDR3 spans 12 amino acids. Germline assignment: CDR1 SGHDN and CDR2 FVKESK. With V trimmed by 4 bases and J by 6 bases, 2 bases remained unmatched. CDR3 amino acids: CASSPTGAEAFF. CDR3 nucleotides: TGTGCCAGCAGCCCTACAGGGGCTGAAGCTTTCTTT.

This rearrangement joins TRBV30 to TRBJ2-3; TRBD1 agrees at 7 bases. The CDR3 is 13 amino acids. The germline gives CDR1 GTSNPN, CDR2 SVGIG (reference sequence). J lost 3 bases, V lost 4 bases, and 4 bases had no gene match. The CDR3 DNA reads TGTGCCTGGACAGGGGGATGGACAGATACGCAGTATTTT. The encoded protein is CAWTGGWTDTQYF.

The rearrangement uses TRBV28 and TRBJ1-1; 8 bases match TRBD1. Germline V lookup: CDR1 MDHEN, CDR2 SYDVKM. J was trimmed by 3 bases and V by 5 bases; bases with no gene match: 2. The CDR3 has 13 residues. The CDR3 region is CASSGTGYTEAFF. The CDR3 DNA reads TGTGCCAGCAGTGGGACAGGATACACTGAAGCTTTCTTT.

This clone was counted a single time. The chain uses TRBV7-9 and TRBJ2-1; 7 nucleotides match TRBD1. The germline gives CDR1 SEHNR, CDR2 FQNEAQ (reference sequence). CDR3 size: 13 residues. With 4 bases clipped from V and 4 bases from J, the junction kept 1 base outside the gene matches. The DNA for the CDR3 is TGTGCCAGCAGCTACAGGGGATACAATGAGCAGTTCTTC. Translating it yields CASSYRGYNEQFF. The full variable domain, completed using reference TRBV7-9 and TRBJ2-1, is DTGVSQNPRHKITKRGQNVTFRCDPISEHNRLYWYRQTLGQGPEFLTYFQNEAQLEKSRLLSDRFSAERPKGSFSTLEIQRTEQGDSAMYLCASSYRGYNEQFFGPGTRLTVL.

The sample holds one count of this clone. V usage is TRBV24-1 and J usage is TRBJ2-1; 10 bases fit TRBD2. Germline values: CDR1 KGHDR, CDR2 SFDVKD. With V trimmed by 3 bases and J by 7 bases, 5 bases remained unmatched. The CDR3 loop spans 15 amino acids. For the CDR3, the DNA is TGTGCCACCAGTGATCTACTAGCGGGGTCGAATGAGCAGTTCTTC. Translating gives CATSDLLAGSNEQFF.

V is TRBV6-5 and J is TRBJ1-1; D perhaps matches TRBD1 (6 bases). The CDR3 sequence is 12 residues long. Germline values: CDR1 MNHEY, CDR2 SVGAGI. V lost 7 bases, J lost 11 bases, and 17 bases lay in between. CDR3 coding DNA: TGTGCCAGCACCGAAACTCAGGGGTCGGCTTTCTTT. Translating gives CASTETQGSAFF.